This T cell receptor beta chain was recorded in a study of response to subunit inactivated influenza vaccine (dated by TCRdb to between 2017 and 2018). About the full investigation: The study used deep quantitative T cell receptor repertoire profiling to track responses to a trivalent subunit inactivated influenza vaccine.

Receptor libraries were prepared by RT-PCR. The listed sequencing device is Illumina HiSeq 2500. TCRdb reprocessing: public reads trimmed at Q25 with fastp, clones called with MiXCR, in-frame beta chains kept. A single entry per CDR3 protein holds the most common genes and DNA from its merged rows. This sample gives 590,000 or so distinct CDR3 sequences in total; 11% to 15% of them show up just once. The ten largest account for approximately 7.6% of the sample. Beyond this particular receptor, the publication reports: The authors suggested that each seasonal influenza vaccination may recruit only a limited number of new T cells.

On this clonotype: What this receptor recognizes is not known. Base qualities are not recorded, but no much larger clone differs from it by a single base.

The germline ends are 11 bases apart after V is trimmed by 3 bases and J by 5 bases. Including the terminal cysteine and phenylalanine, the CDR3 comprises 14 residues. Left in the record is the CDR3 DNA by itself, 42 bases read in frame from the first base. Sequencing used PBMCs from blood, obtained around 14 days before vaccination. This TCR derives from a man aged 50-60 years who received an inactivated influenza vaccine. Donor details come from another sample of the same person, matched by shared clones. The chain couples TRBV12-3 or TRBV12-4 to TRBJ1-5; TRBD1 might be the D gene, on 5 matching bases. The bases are TGTGCCAGCAGTTTTCGGGGGAGCCATCAGCCCCAGCATTTT. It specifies CASSFRGSHQPQHF.